These 9 T cell receptor beta chains were sequenced from one sample in a study of blood T cells in healthy people across ages. The second PCR ran about 6 to 12 cycles with a sample-barcoded 5' primer and J-beta primers. TCRdb ran MiXCR on the 5' RACE reads and lists one entry per CDR3 protein. Here the sample spans about 1.6 million distinct CDR3 sequences, about 31% being singletons. Specimen: blood. The source is a woman in her thirties in good health.

This clonotype was seen a few times. A much larger clone lies one base from this, so it may be a read error. The rearrangement links TRBV20-1 to TRBJ2-4; D possibly corresponds to TRBD1 (5 bases). The last part of the DNA fits TRBJ2-7 better; the J call may be wrong. This CDR3 contains 13 residues. CDR1 and CDR2 from the germline V gene are DFQATT and SNEGSKA (reference sequence). Here the CDR3 DNA reads TGCAGTGCTCGCCCCCAGGGTTGGAACGAGCAGTACTTC. This codes for CSARPQGWNEQYF.

In this sample, this clonotype turned up a few times. Here the CDR3 DNA reads TGTGCCAGCAGTGAAAAAACAACTAATGAAAAACTGTTTTTT. Translating it yields CASSEKTTNEKLFF. This chain joins TRBV2 and TRBJ1-4; D not certain. Germline V gives CDR1 SNHLY, CDR2 FYNNEI. The CDR3 consists of 14 residues. The germline V and J ends were trimmed by 2 bases and 0 bases, with 4 bases remaining between them.

Details on this clonotype: One end of the junction does not line up with germline, which may come from a read error. This chain uses TRBV24-1 with TRBJ2-7, with D possibly matching TRBD1 (6 bases). This CDR3 contains 13 residues. CDR1 KGHDR and CDR2 SFDVKD come from the germline V gene. The CDR3, as DNA: TGTGCCACCGGTGACCCCCAGGGGAACGAGCAGTACTTC. Its protein is CATGDPQGNEQYF.

The CDR3 loop reads CASRRTGTGDGYTF. The CDR3 DNA follows: TGTGCCAGCAGGCGTACCGGGACAGGGGACGGCTACACCTTC. The V and J genes are TRBV28 and TRBJ1-2; 10 nucleotides align to TRBD1. The V segment lost 6 bases and the J segment 8 bases; nucleotides outside the gene matches: 9. CDR1 is MDHEN, CDR2 SYDVKM, per germline. The CDR3 is 14 residues long.

The chain is built from TRBV7-3 and TRBJ2-1; possible D gene TRBD1, 5 bases. The CDR3 contains 13 residues. Trimming took off 5 bases at V and 8 bases at J, with 13 bases between the two ends. Germline loops: CDR1 SGHTA, CDR2 FQGTGA. The CDR3: CASSLSRGHEQFF. In DNA form, the CDR3 reads TGTGCCAGCAGCCTATCTAGGGGCCATGAGCAGTTCTTC. The whole variable domain, remainder taken from reference TRBV7-3 and TRBJ2-1, is GAGVSQTPSNKVTEKGKYVELRCDPISGHTALYWYRQSLGQGPEFLIYFQGTGAADDSGLPNDRFFAVRPEGSVSTLKIQRTERGDSAVYLCASSLSRGHEQFFGPGTRLTVL.

This chain joins TRBV20-1 and TRBJ1-1; the match to TRBD1 covers 10 bases. This CDR3 is built from 15 residues. V dropped 1 base and J dropped 7; count of bases not matched to a gene: 9. Germline assignment: CDR1 DFQATT and CDR2 SNEGSKA (reference sequence). The CDR3 is CSARVPGTGVFEAFF. The CDR3, as DNA: TGCAGTGCTAGAGTTCCCGGGACAGGGGTATTTGAAGCTTTCTTT.

The chain combines TRBV25-1 with TRBJ2-5; a weak D match, TRBD2 (7 bases). Trimming removed 4 bases at V and 5 bases at J, with 17 bases between. Germline loops: CDR1 MGHDK, CDR2 SYGVNS. There are 15 residues in the CDR3. In DNA form, the CDR3 reads TGTGCCAGCAGTGGGTTGGGGGGGCGGGCGGAGACCCAGTACTTC. It specifies CASSGLGGRAETQYF.

V usage is TRBV6-5 and J usage is TRBJ2-3, with 8 bases lining up with TRBD2. The J segment lost 0 bases and the V segment lost 2 bases, leaving 10 bases of the junction unmatched. The CDR3 length is 18 residues. CDR1 and CDR2 (germline): MNHEY, SVGAGI. In DNA, the CDR3 is TGTGCCAGCAGTTACCCAAGAACGGGAGGGCGTAGCACAGATACGCAGTATTTT. Translating it yields CASSYPRTGGRSTDTQYF.

A word on this clonotype: The conserved closing phenylalanine or tryptophan is absent in this CDR3, likely reflecting a read error. CDR3: CASNPIAGPQDTQYV. CDR3 in DNA: TGTGCCAGCAATCCTATAGCGGGCCCCCAAGATACGCAGTATGTT. This rearrangement joins TRBV7-8 to TRBJ2-3; 7 bases map to TRBD2. The J segment lost 5 bases and the V segment lost 7 bases, leaving 12 bases of the junction unmatched. The length of the CDR3 is 15 residues. Germline V lookup: CDR1 SGHVS, CDR2 FQNEAQ.